This TCR beta chain is drawn from a study of shared clonotypes between healthy human individuals. About this clone itself: Its specificity is not known.

Per the germline V gene, CDR1 is MDHEN and CDR2 is SYDVKM. The V gene end was trimmed by 6 bases and the J gene end by 5 bases; junction bases not matched to a gene: 10. The CDR3 loop spans 15 amino acids. Investigators spread the genomic DNA of each subset evenly over several immunoSEQ plates. Per the original methods: ImmunoSEQ gave junction-only sequences without quality scores, so filtering differed. Sequenced by immunoSEQ multiplex PCR; TCRdb stores in-frame clones only, minus some. V and J calls and clone size are copied from that table; D and trimming were computed from the DNA. The sample records roughly 2,500,000 clones, 90% to 95% being singletons. Whole-study results and caveats: Memory subsets generally showed lower estimated richness than naive subsets. Clonotype sharing among donors, it was expected, would be affected by sequencing depth.

Sample: naive CD4+ T cells from PBMCs. Subset: CD45RA+ positively selected. J is TRBJ2-5 and V is TRBV28; 9 nucleotides match TRBD1. This clonotype was sampled from a man aged 18 to 35 in good health. Some clones in this sample may be carry-over from other donors' samples. CDR3 sequence: CASSHRGLPLETQYF. The CDR3 DNA follows: TGTGCCAGCAGCCACAGGGGGCTGCCACTCGAGACCCAGTACTTC.